This is a list of T cell receptor beta chains from one sample in a study of cytomegalovirus exposure and HLA in healthy donors. This table comes from immunoSEQ multiplex PCR, and its TCRdb copy is limited to in-frame clones, with some not included. Among 150,000 or so clones listed, roughly 82% were seen once. The sequenced sample was PBMCs. These receptors were obtained from a woman between 50 and 59 years old in good health and CMV-seropositive. The CDR3 runs from the conserved cysteine through the conserved F or W. A D gene is named only where the DNA matches it firmly. A clone size is listed for some rows: how often the clone was seen (once, few, many), or a class if it is expanded.

d_call: NA; clone_size: NA; v_call: TRBV5-5; j_call: TRBJ2-3; cdr3_nt: TGTGCCAGCAGCTTGGACAGGCCCACAGATACGCAGTATTTT; cdr3_aa: CASSLDRPTDTQYF
d_call: TRBD2; clone_size: NA; v_call: TRBV30; j_call: TRBJ2-7; cdr3_nt: TGTGCCTGGAGTGTACGGAACGGGGGGGCCGCGTACTTC; cdr3_aa: CAWSVRNGGAAYF
d_call: TRBD1; clone_size: NA; v_call: TRBV6-5; j_call: TRBJ2-7; cdr3_nt: TGTGCCAGCAAGCTTCGGACAGGGGGATCCTACGAGCAGTACTTC; cdr3_aa: CASKLRTGGSYEQYF
d_call: NA; clone_size: NA; v_call: TRBV5-1; j_call: TRBJ2-7; cdr3_nt: TGCGCCAGCAGCTTGGGCTTGGGGGGAACAGAGGGGTCCTCCTACGAGCAGTACTTC; cdr3_aa: CASSLGLGGTEGSSYEQYF
d_call: NA; clone_size: NA; v_call: TRBV7-9; j_call: TRBJ2-7; cdr3_nt: TGTGCCAGCAGCTTAGCCGGGGCATCCGCGGGATCCGAGCAGTACTTC; cdr3_aa: CASSLAGASAGSEQYF
d_call: NA; clone_size: NA; v_call: TRBV25-1; j_call: TRBJ1-1; cdr3_nt: TGTGCCAGCAGCGGACAGAGAATATCGAACACTGAAGCTTTCTTT; cdr3_aa: CASSGQRISNTEAFF
d_call: NA; clone_size: few; v_call: TRBV11-2; j_call: TRBJ1-4; cdr3_nt: TGTGCCAGCAGCTTAGGGACAAGGTCTGAAAAACTGTTTTTT; cdr3_aa: CASSLGTRSEKLFF
d_call: NA; clone_size: few; v_call: TRBV7-9; j_call: TRBJ1-6; cdr3_nt: TGTGCCAGCAGCTTCGGACAGCAAAATTCACCCCTCCACTTT; cdr3_aa: CASSFGQQNSPLHF
d_call: NA; clone_size: NA; v_call: TRBV9; j_call: TRBJ2-2; cdr3_nt: TGTGCCAGCAGCGTCGCCGGGGAGCTGTTTTTT; cdr3_aa: CASSVAGELFF
d_call: NA; clone_size: NA; v_call: TRBV13; j_call: TRBJ1-3; cdr3_nt: TGTGCCAGCAGCAAAAACCCCGGGAACACCATATATTTT; cdr3_aa: CASSKNPGNTIYF
d_call: TRBD1; clone_size: once; v_call: TRBV5-1; j_call: TRBJ1-2; cdr3_nt: TGCGCCAGCAGCAAGACAGGGGGCGATGGCTACACCTTC; cdr3_aa: CASSKTGGDGYTF
d_call: NA; clone_size: few; v_call: TRBV18; j_call: TRBJ1-1; cdr3_nt: TGTGCCAGCCGGCCCCAGGGGAACACTGAAGCTTTCTTT; cdr3_aa: CASRPQGNTEAFF
d_call: NA; clone_size: NA; v_call: TRBV7-2; j_call: TRBJ2-7; cdr3_nt: TGTGCCAGCAGCCCCACAGGTCGTTTAGGATCCGAGCAGTACTTC; cdr3_aa: CASSPTGRLGSEQYF
d_call: NA; clone_size: NA; v_call: TRBV28; j_call: TRBJ2-5; cdr3_nt: TGTGCCAGCAGTTTGGGCCTCCAAGTTGGGACCCAGTACTTC; cdr3_aa: CASSLGLQVGTQYF
d_call: TRBD1; clone_size: NA; v_call: TRBV27; j_call: TRBJ1-4; cdr3_nt: TGTGCCAGCAGTCCGTGGACAGGGGCGGTTGAAAAACTGTTTTTT; cdr3_aa: CASSPWTGAVEKLFF
d_call: NA; clone_size: once; v_call: TRBV10-3; j_call: TRBJ1-4; cdr3_nt: TGTGCCATCAGTGAGAGCCAGAACGAGGTTGCAACTAATGAAAAACTGTTTTTT; cdr3_aa: CAISESQNEVATNEKLFF
d_call: NA; clone_size: NA; v_call: TRBV11-2; j_call: TRBJ1-2; cdr3_nt: TGTGCCAGCAGCTTAGGCGGGGGTGGCTACACCTTC; cdr3_aa: CASSLGGGGYTF